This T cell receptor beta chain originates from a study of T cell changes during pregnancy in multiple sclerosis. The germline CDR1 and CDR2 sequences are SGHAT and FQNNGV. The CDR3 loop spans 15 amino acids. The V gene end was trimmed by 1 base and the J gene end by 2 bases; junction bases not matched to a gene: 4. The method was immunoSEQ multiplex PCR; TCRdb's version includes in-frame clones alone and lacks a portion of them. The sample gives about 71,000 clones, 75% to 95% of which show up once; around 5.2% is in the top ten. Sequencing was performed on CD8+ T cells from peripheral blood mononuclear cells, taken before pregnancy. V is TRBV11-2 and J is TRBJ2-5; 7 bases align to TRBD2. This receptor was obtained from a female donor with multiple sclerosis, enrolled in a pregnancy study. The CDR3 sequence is CASSLGSSGQETQYF. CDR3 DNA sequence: TGTGCCAGCAGCTTAGGGAGTAGCGGGCAAGAGACCCAGTACTTC.